Shown below are 10 T cell receptor beta chains from a single sample sequenced in a study of beta chain features in type 1 diabetes (dated 2018 in TCRdb). What the work shows at the level of the full study, not this receptor alone: Type 1 diabetes patients showed a moderate but significant shortening of TCRB CDR3 length in all four CD4+ subsets.

Libraries were constructed by the immunoSEQ multiplex PCR assay. The High Capacity cDNA Reverse Transcription Kit was used to reverse transcribe all of the isolated RNA, meaning that expressed TCRB transcripts were what got sequenced. TCRdb took this table from immuneACCESS and kept in-frame rearrangements with V and J called. Such tables lack part of the clones; where checked against another copy, unresolved V genes explain under half of the gap, and the rest is unexplained. The table for this sample lists about 650,000 clones; approximately 13% of them were counted only once. More than 0.09% of the sample is taken by the ten largest. Their target antigens are unknown. The sample comprised naive CD4+ T cells from blood. The cell subset or site label, as the study defines it: true naive CD4+ T cells. The receptors were sampled from a man younger than 40 with type 1 diabetes.

This clone has just a few counts. The chain recombines TRBV30 with TRBJ2-7; 7 nucleotides line up with TRBD1. V dropped 3 bases and J dropped 5; count of bases not matched to a gene: 7. Germline V gene lookup returns CDR1 GTSNPN and CDR2 SVGIG (reference sequence). The CDR3 totals 13 residues. The CDR3 reads CAWSVNRGHEQYF. The CDR3 DNA sequence: TGTGCCTGGAGCGTCAACAGGGGCCACGAGCAGTACTTC.

Here the CDR3 reads CASSLVIPDTQYF. As DNA, the CDR3 is TGTGCCAGCAGCTTAGTGATACCAGATACGCAGTATTTT. The gene calls are TRBV7-2 and TRBJ2-3, with D hard to call. V shed 1 base and J shed 4 bases, with 6 bases lying between them. Germline V gene data show CDR1 as SGHTA and CDR2 as FQGNSA. The CDR3 spans 13 residues.

This clone occurred a few times. The chain employs TRBV28 and TRBJ2-4, with D maybe TRBD2 (6 bases). The ends were cut back, 4 bases at V and 2 bases at J, with 15 bases in the middle. Germline V gives CDR1 MDHEN, CDR2 SYDVKM. The CDR3 is made up of 16 amino acids. CDR3 sequence: CASSSAPRGTKNIQYF. CDR3 bases: TGTGCCAGCAGTTCCGCCCCTCGGGGGACCAAAAACATTCAGTACTTC.

The chain links TRBV9 to TRBJ2-2, with 8 bases matching TRBD1. Per germline, CDR1 SGDLS and CDR2 YYNGEE. The CDR3 has 20 amino acids. With V trimmed by 0 bases and J by 1 base, 14 bases remained unmatched. The CDR3 sequence is CASSVAQGANHYRNTGELFF. The CDR3 nucleotides are TGTGCCAGCAGCGTAGCCCAGGGGGCGAACCATTACCGGAACACCGGGGAGCTGTTTTTT.

The rearrangement uses TRBV2 and TRBJ1-5; no reliable D call. CDR1 SNHLY and CDR2 FYNNEI come from the germline V gene. This CDR3 has 13 amino acids. Trimming left V 6 bases short and J 2 bases short, with 8 bases between. CDR3 nucleotides: TGTGCCAGCAGACTCATGGGCAATCAGCCCCAGCATTTT. It codes for CASRLMGNQPQHF. Full variable domain (missing parts from reference TRBV2 and TRBJ1-5): EPEVTQTPSHQVTQMGQEVILRCVPISNHLYFYWYRQILGQKVEFLVSFYNNEISEKSEIFDDQFSVERPDGSNFTLKIRSTKLEDSAMYFCASRLMGNQPQHFGDGTRLSIL.

A few counts support this clone. The chain joins TRBV4-3 to TRBJ2-3, with 9 bases lining up with TRBD2. This CDR3 has 19 residues. V shed 0 bases, J shed 2 bases, and the junction held 12 bases outside the gene matches. Germline assignment: CDR1 LGHNA and CDR2 YSLEER. CDR3 loop: CASSQDRPVSGGTTDTQYF. Here the CDR3 DNA reads TGCGCCAGCAGCCAAGATCGTCCCGTCAGCGGGGGGACCACAGATACGCAGTATTTT.

Only a few counts were recorded for this clone. The chain couples TRBV7-6 to TRBJ2-3; tentatively, D is TRBD1 (6 bases). The length of the CDR3 is 14 residues. The V and J ends lost 8 bases and 2 bases respectively, with 14 bases between them. Looked up from germline, CDR1 is SGHVS and CDR2 is FNYEAQ. In DNA form, the CDR3 reads TGTGCCAGCGCAAGGACAGTAGACACAGATACGCAGTATTTT. Its translation is CASARTVDTDTQYF. Full variable domain (missing parts from reference TRBV7-6 and TRBJ2-3): GAGVSQSPRYKVTKRGQDVALRCDPISGHVSLYWYRQALGQGPEFLTYFNYEAQQDKSGLPNDRFSAERPEGSISTLTIQRTEQRDSAMYRCASARTVDTDTQYFGPGTRLTVL.

This chain joins TRBV9 and TRBJ2-3; 8 bases are a match to TRBD2. The J segment lost 5 bases and the V segment lost 4 bases, leaving 9 bases of the junction unmatched. This CDR3 is 15 amino acids long. Germline CDR1 SGDLS, CDR2 YYNGEE. The CDR3 loop reads CASSPSGGGGDTQYF. The CDR3 DNA sequence: TGTGCCAGCAGCCCGAGCGGGGGCGGGGGAGATACGCAGTATTTT.

V gene TRBV6-6 combines with J gene TRBJ1-1; D call uncertain. The CDR3 contains 11 residues. The germline V gene has CDR1 MNHNY and CDR2 SVGAGI (reference sequence). Trimming stripped 4 bases from V and 4 bases from J, with 4 bases between. CDR3 DNA: TGTGCCAGCAGTTGGGGCACTGAAGCTTTCTTT. It specifies CASSWGTEAFF.

The rearrangement links TRBV30 to TRBJ2-4, with D possibly TRBD2 on 6 matching bases. The germline V gene has CDR1 GTSNPN and CDR2 SVGIG (reference sequence). This CDR3 is 16 amino acids long. The V end was cut by 6 bases, the J end by 0 bases, with 18 bases between. The CDR3 bases are TGTGCCTGTCAGCGGAGACTAGATCTAGCCAAAAACATTCAGTACTTC. Amino acid sequence: CACQRRLDLAKNIQYF.